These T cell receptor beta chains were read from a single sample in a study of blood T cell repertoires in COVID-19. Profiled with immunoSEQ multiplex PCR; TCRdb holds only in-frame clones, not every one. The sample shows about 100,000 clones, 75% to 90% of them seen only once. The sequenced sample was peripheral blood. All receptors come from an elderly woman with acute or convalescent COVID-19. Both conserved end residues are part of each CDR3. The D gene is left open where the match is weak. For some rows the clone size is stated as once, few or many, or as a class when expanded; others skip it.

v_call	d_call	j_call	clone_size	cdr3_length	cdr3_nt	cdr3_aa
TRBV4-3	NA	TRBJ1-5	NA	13	TGCGCCAGCAGCCAATATACGGATCAGCCCCAGCATTTT	CASSQYTDQPQHF
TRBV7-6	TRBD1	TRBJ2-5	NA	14	TGTGCCAGCAGTTACAGGGGGCGGTGGGAGACCCAGTACTTC	CASSYRGRWETQYF
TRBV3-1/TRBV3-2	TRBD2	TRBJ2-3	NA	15	TGTGCCAGCACCCCGGGACTAGCGGGGGGTCCAAGGCAGTATTTT	CASTPGLAGGPRQYF
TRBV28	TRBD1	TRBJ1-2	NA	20	TGTGCCAGCAGTCCTCCTTTTGTAGGGTCAGGGGGCGCTTTTGGCTATGGCTACACCTTC	CASSPPFVGSGGAFGYGYTF
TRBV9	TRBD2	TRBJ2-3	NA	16	TGTGCCAGCAGCGTAGGGCTAGCGGGGGTCCTAGGTACGCAGTATTTT	CASSVGLAGVLGTQYF
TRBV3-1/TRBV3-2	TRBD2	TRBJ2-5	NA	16	TGTGCCAGCAGCCAAGCGGTGGTTGCGGGGGTAGAGACCCAGTACTTC	CASSQAVVAGVETQYF
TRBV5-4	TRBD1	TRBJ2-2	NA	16	TGTGCCAGCAGCGTTGGGACAGGGGGCGGGGACGGGGAGCTGTTTTTT	CASSVGTGGGDGELFF
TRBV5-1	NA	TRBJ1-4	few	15	TGCGCCAGCAGCTTGGAGGCGGCTTCGGGTGAAAAACTGTTTTTT	CASSLEAASGEKLFF
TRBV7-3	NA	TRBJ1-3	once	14	TGTGCCAGCAGCTTAACCGCTGCCGGGAACACCATATATTTT	CASSLTAAGNTIYF
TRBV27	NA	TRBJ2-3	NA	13	TGTGCCAGCTGGGGGGGCAGCACAGATACGCAGTATTTT	CASWGGSTDTQYF
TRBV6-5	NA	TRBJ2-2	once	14	TGTGCCAGCACCGACGGAGTAAACACCGGGGAGCTGTTTTTT	CASTDGVNTGELFF
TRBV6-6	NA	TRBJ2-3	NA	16	TGTGCCAGCACCCCGTCGGGGGGCCGGGCCACAGATACGCAGTATTTT	CASTPSGGRATDTQYF
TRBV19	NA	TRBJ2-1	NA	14	TGTGCCAGTAGTGCCCCGTTGCTCGCGGATGAGCAGTTCTTC	CASSAPLLADEQFF
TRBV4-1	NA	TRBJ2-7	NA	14	TGCGCCAGCAGCCAAGATCGGGGTCTCTACGAGCAGTACTTC	CASSQDRGLYEQYF
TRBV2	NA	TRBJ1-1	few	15	TGTGCCAGCAGTGCGACCTCAGGGGCGATTGCTGAAGCTTTCTTT	CASSATSGAIAEAFF
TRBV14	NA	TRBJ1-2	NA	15	TGTGCCAGCAGCCTTGAAAGTGGGCTCATCTATGGCTACACCTTC	CASSLESGLIYGYTF
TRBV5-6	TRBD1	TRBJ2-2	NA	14	TGTGCCAGCAGCAAGGGACAGGCGGTCGGGGAGCTGTTTTTT	CASSKGQAVGELFF
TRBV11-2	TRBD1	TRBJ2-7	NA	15	TGTGCCAGCAGCTTGGTAACAGGGGGGACCTACGAGCAGTACTTC	CASSLVTGGTYEQYF
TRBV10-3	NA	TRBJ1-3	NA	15	TGTGCCATCAGTTATAGTACAGGGACTGGAAACACCATATATTTT	CAISYSTGTGNTIYF
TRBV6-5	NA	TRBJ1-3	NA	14	TGTGCCAGCAGTTACTCCCGGGAGGGAAACACCATATATTTT	CASSYSREGNTIYF
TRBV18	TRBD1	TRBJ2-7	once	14	TGTGCCAGCTCTTGGGACAGGGATGGATACGAGCAGTACTTC	CASSWDRDGYEQYF
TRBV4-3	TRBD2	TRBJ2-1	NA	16	TGCGCCAGCAGCCACGATAGCGGGGGGGCCTCCAATGAGCAGTTCTTC	CASSHDSGGASNEQFF
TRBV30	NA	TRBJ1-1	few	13	TGTGCCTGGAGTCCCCAAACGAGCACTGAAGCTTTCTTT	CAWSPQTSTEAFF
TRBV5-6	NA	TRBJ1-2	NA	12	TGTGCCAGCACATTACAGGTTAGAGGCTACACCTTC	CASTLQVRGYTF
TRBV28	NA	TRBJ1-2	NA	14	TGTGCCAGCAGTCCCTCTTGGAGGGACTATGGCTACACCTTC	CASSPSWRDYGYTF
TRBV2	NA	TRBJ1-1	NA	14	TGTGCCAGCACTTCCGAGTTTATGAACACTGAAGCTTTCTTT	CASTSEFMNTEAFF
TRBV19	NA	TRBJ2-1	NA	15	TGTGCCAGTAGTATTGGCTCCAGCTCCTACAATGAGCAGTTCTTC	CASSIGSSSYNEQFF
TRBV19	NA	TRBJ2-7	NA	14	TGTGCCAGTAGTGCACCGTCCGGGGGATACGAGCAGTACTTC	CASSAPSGGYEQYF
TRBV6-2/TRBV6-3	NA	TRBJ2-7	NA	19	TGTGCCAGCAGTTACCCCCTAGCAGGTTTTAGAGCGAAAGCCTACGAGCAGTACTTC	CASSYPLAGFRAKAYEQYF
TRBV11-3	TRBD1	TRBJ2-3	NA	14	TGTGCCAGCAGCCCGGGACAGGGGGTGGCGGCGCAGTATTTT	CASSPGQGVAAQYF
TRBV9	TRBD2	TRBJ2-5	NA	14	TGTGCCAGCAGCCTCTGGGGGGGGTTGGAGACCCAGTACTTC	CASSLWGGLETQYF
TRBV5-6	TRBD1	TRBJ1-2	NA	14	TGTGCCAGCAGCTGGGACAGAGCTAACTATGGCTACACCTTC	CASSWDRANYGYTF
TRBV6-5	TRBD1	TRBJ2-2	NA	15	TGTGCCAGCAGCCTGACAGGGATCAACACCGGGGAGCTGTTTTTT	CASSLTGINTGELFF
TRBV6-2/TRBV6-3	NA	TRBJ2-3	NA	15	TGTGCCAGCAGTTACTCCGGTTCTAGCACAGATACGCAGTATTTT	CASSYSGSSTDTQYF
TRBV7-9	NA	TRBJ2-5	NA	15	TGTGCCAGCAGCTTAGGTGACAGGTTCGAAGAGACCCAGTACTTC	CASSLGDRFEETQYF
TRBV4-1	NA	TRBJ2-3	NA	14	TGCGCCAGCAGCCAAGGTGCAGCGGTGGATACGCAGTATTTT	CASSQGAAVDTQYF
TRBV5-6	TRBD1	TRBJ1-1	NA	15	TGTGCCAGCAGCTTTCGGACAGGGGCGAGCACTGAAGCTTTCTTT	CASSFRTGASTEAFF
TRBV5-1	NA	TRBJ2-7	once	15	TGCGCCAGCAGCTTGACTGGGGGCGGCTCCTACGAGCAGTACTTC	CASSLTGGGSYEQYF
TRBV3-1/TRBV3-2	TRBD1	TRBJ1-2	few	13	TGTGCCAGCGGACAGGGATGGGACTATGGCTACACCTTC	CASGQGWDYGYTF
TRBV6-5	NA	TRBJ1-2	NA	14	TGTGCCAGCAGGATGGAGTCGCGGTTGTATGGCTACACCTTC	CASRMESRLYGYTF
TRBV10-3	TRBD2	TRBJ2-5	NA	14	TGTGCCACGAGGACTAGCGGGGGACAAGAGACCCAGTACTTC	CATRTSGGQETQYF
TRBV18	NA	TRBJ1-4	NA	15	TGTGCCAGCTCACCACGGGGGCTAACTAATGAAAAACTGTTTTTT	CASSPRGLTNEKLFF
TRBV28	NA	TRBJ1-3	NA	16	TGTGCCAGTAGTTTAGTAGGGGGTAGCACTGGAAACACCATATATTTT	CASSLVGGSTGNTIYF
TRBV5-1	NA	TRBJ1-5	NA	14	TGCGCCAGCAGCTTGGGACAGGAAAATCAGCCCCAGCATTTT	CASSLGQENQPQHF
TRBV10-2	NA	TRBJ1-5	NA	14	TGCGCCAGCAGTGACATTGGGCAGAATCAGCCCCAGCATTTT	CASSDIGQNQPQHF
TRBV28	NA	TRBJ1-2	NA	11	TGTGCCAGCAGTTTACAGGGAGGCTACACCTTC	CASSLQGGYTF
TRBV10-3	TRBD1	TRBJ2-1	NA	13	TGTGCCATCAGTGACAGGGGGCGGGGTGAGCAGTTCTTC	CAISDRGRGEQFF
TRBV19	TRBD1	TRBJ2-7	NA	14	TGTGCCAGTAGTACGACAGGGGGTACCTACGAGCAGTACTTC	CASSTTGGTYEQYF
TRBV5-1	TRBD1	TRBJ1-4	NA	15	TGCGCCAGCAGCCCGAGACAGGGTAGTGGTGAAAAACTGTTTTTT	CASSPRQGSGEKLFF
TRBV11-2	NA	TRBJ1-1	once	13	TGTGCCAGCAGCTTGATCCGGGACACTGAAGCTTTCTTT	CASSLIRDTEAFF
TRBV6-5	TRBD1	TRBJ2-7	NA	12	TGTGCCACCGGGGACAGGACCTACGAGCAGTACTTC	CATGDRTYEQYF
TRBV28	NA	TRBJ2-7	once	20	TGTGCCAGCAGTTTATCGGCTAGGTTTCTACCGGCAGAGGGCTCCTACGAGCAGTACTTC	CASSLSARFLPAEGSYEQYF
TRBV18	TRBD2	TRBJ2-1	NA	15	TGTGCCAGCTCACCAATGAGCGGGGGTTACAATGAGCAGTTCTTC	CASSPMSGGYNEQFF
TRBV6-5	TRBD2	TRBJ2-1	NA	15	TGTGCCAGCAGTTACGGGATAGCGGGGGGCAATGAGCAGTTCTTC	CASSYGIAGGNEQFF
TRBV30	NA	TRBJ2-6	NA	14	TGTGCCAGATCCCGGGGGTCTGGGGCCAACGTCCTGACTTTC	CARSRGSGANVLTF
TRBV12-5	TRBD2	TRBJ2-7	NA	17	TGTGCTAGTGGTTTGCCTATAGGTAGCGGGGGAAAGTACGAGCAGTACTTC	CASGLPIGSGGKYEQYF
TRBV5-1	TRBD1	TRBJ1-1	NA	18	TGCGCCAGGTGGGTGACAGGGCGGACGTGGGCCCCTGGCGCTGAAGCTTTCTTT	CARWVTGRTWAPGAEAFF
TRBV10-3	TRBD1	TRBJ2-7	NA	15	TGTGCCATCAGTGAGAGGGGACAGGGGGCAGACGAGCAGTACTTC	CAISERGQGADEQYF
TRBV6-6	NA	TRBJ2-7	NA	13	TGTGCCAGCAGTTACACAACAGGGCGCGAGCAGTACTTC	CASSYTTGREQYF
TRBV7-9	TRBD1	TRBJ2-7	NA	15	TGTGCCAGCAGCCCCCGACAGGGGAGAGTCTACGAGCAGTACTTC	CASSPRQGRVYEQYF